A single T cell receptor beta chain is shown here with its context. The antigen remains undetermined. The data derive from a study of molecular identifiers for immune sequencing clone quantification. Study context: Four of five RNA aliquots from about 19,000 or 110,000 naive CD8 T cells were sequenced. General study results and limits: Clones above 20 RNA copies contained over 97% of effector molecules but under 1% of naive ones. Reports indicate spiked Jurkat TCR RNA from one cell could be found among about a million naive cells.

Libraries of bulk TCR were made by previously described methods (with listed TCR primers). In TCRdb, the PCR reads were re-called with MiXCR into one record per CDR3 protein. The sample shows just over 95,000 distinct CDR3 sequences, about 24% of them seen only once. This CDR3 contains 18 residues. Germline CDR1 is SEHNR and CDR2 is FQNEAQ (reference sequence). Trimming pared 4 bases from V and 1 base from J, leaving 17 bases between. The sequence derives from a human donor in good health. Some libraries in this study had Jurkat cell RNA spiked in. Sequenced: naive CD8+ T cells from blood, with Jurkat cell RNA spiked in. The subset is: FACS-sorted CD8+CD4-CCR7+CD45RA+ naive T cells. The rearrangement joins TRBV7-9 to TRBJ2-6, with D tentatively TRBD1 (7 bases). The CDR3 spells CASSSPGGTRSGANVLTF. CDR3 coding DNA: TGTGCCAGCAGCTCGCCAGGGGGGACGAGGTCTGGGGCCAACGTCCTGACTTTC.